This T cell receptor (beta chain) was profiled in a study of blood T cell repertoires in COVID-19. Overall study: In each case, the material was cDNA or gDNA derived from T cells, B-cell-depleted T cells, or PBMCs.

Only in-frame clones appear in the TCRdb table, and some are missing; sequencing was by immunoSEQ multiplex PCR. The repertoire consists of 200,000 to 300,000 clones, with 86% occurring once and the leading ten covering approximately 2%. Sample: peripheral blood. The source is a young man with active or convalescent COVID-19.

Here the CDR3 DNA reads TGCAGCGTTGAAACAGGGGAGGATTTTTTTTATGGCTACACCTTC. It specifies CSVETGEDFFYGYTF. The chain couples TRBV29-1 to TRBJ1-2; 7 nucleotides line up with TRBD1. The length of the CDR3 is 15 residues. Germline trimming cut 2 bases from V and 5 bases from J; bases unmatched to any gene: 11. The germline gives CDR1 SQVTM, CDR2 ANQGSEA.